This passage covers 14 T cell receptor beta chains from one sample sequenced in a study of cytomegalovirus exposure and HLA in healthy donors. 13 Jbeta primers and 60 Vbeta primers were used for the PCR. The assay was immunoSEQ multiplex PCR, and TCRdb's table has in-frame clones only and misses some. The sample totals under 130,000 clones. Sequences were obtained from PBMCs. These receptors came from a man between 40 and 49 years old in good health and CMV-seronegative.

CDR3 residues: CASSQSEDRAFF. DNA for the CDR3: TGCGCCAGCAGCCAATCGGAGGATCGGGCTTTCTTT. J is TRBJ1-1 and V is TRBV4-1; the D is unclear. Germline V CDR1 and CDR2: MGHRA, YSYEKL. This CDR3 has 12 residues. V lost 2 bases and J 11 bases, leaving 12 bases between the germline ends.

This sequence joins TRBV18 and TRBJ1-4; 8 bases are shared with TRBD1. The CDR3 has 14 amino acids. Germline trimming cut 6 bases from V and 7 bases from J; bases unmatched to any gene: 7. Looked up from germline, CDR1 is KGHSH and CDR2 is LQKENI. This chain's CDR3 is CASSPTGGSEKLFF. The DNA for the CDR3 is TGTGCCAGCTCGCCTACAGGGGGTAGTGAAAAACTGTTTTTT.

The chain links TRBV19 to TRBJ2-2, with TRBD1 matching over 11 bases. V lost 6 bases and J lost 7; bases outside the gene matches: 13. Looked up from germline, CDR1 is LNHDA and CDR2 is SQIVND (reference sequence). The CDR3 contains 17 residues. The CDR3 nucleotides read TGTGCCAGTAGAGAAGAAAGGACAGGGGGCCTCATCGGGGAGCTGTTTTTT. It codes for CASREERTGGLIGELFF.

The CDR3 loop reads CASRWFTSGPTDTQYF. The CDR3 DNA is TGTGCCAGCAGGTGGTTTACTAGCGGCCCCACAGATACGCAGTATTTT. V gene TRBV7-2 combines with J gene TRBJ2-3; TRBD2 agrees at 8 bases. The CDR3 loop spans 16 amino acids. Trimming cost V 6 bases and J 2 bases; bases outside gene matches: 10. The germline CDR1 and CDR2 sequences are SGHTA and FQGNSA.

This CDR3 is CASSYGTSIGETQYF. CDR3 nucleotides: TGTGCCAGCAGTTACGGGACTAGCATAGGAGAGACCCAGTACTTC. The chain recombines TRBV6-5 with TRBJ2-5; the match to TRBD2 covers 9 bases. CDR1 and CDR2 from the germline V gene are MNHEY and SVGAGI. V lost 2 bases and J lost 4; bases outside the gene matches: 5. CDR3 length equals 15 residues.

The V gene is TRBV7-8, the J gene TRBJ2-7; 7 nucleotides line up with TRBD1. With 1 base clipped from V and 3 bases from J, the junction kept 3 bases outside the gene matches. Per the germline V gene, CDR1 is SGHVS and CDR2 is FQNEAQ. The CDR3 contains 14 residues. The DNA for the CDR3 is TGTGCCAGCAGCTTAGGACAGGGAGACTACGAGCAGTACTTC. It translates to CASSLGQGDYEQYF.

The chain couples TRBV5-3 to TRBJ1-5; D call uncertain. TRBV5-3 is identified as an open reading frame with a role that is uncertain. V was shortened by 4 bases and J by 11 bases, with 7 bases between the two germline ends. CDR3 size: 10 residues. The CDR3 loop reads CARSPLSQHF. As DNA, the CDR3 is TGTGCCAGAAGCCCCCTATCCCAGCATTTT.

For the CDR3, the DNA is TGTGCCAGCAGCCGACAGGGGATGAACACTGAAGCTTTCTTT. Encoded protein: CASSRQGMNTEAFF. The chain has TRBV4-2 and TRBJ1-1, with 8 bases fitting TRBD1. The germline V gene encodes CDR1 LGHNA and CDR2 YNFKEQ. V shed 4 bases, J shed 0 bases, and the junction held 1 base outside the gene matches. The CDR3 length is 14 residues.

The chain recombines TRBV25-1 with TRBJ1-2, with 8 bases lining up with TRBD1. This CDR3 contains 14 residues. Germline CDR1 and CDR2: MGHDK and SYGVNS. V trimming: 0 bases; J trimming: 8 bases; junction bases outside the gene matches: 5. The chain's CDR3 is CASSEYTGGRGYTF. CDR3 coding DNA: TGTGCCAGCAGTGAATATACAGGGGGTCGGGGCTACACCTTC.

The V call is TRBV7-6, the J call TRBJ2-1; 7 nucleotides agree with TRBD2. The CDR3 is 15 amino acids. J was trimmed by 0 bases and V by 4 bases; bases with no gene match: 3. Germline V CDR1 and CDR2: SGHVS, FNYEAQ. This CDR3 is CASSSASGSYNEQFF. In DNA, the CDR3 is TGTGCCAGCAGCTCAGCTAGCGGCTCCTACAATGAGCAGTTCTTC. Supplemented by reference TRBV7-6 and TRBJ2-1, the full variable domain reads GAGVSQSPRYKVTKRGQDVALRCDPISGHVSLYWYRQALGQGPEFLTYFNYEAQQDKSGLPNDRFSAERPEGSISTLTIQRTEQRDSAMYRCASSSASGSYNEQFFGPGTRLTVL.

The chain uses TRBV11-2 and TRBJ2-7, with TRBD1 matching 10 bases. Germline V gene lookup returns CDR1 SGHAT and CDR2 FQNNGV. This CDR3 has 14 amino acids. The J segment lost 2 bases and the V segment lost 6 bases, leaving 4 bases of the junction unmatched. CDR3 residues: CASSPGTGAYEQYF. The CDR3 DNA sequence: TGTGCCAGCAGTCCCGGGACAGGGGCCTACGAGCAGTACTTC.

The V call is TRBV5-1, the J call TRBJ2-7, with 7 positions matching TRBD2. CDR3 size: 15 residues. V was pared by 1 base and J by 0 bases, with 4 bases of the junction left unmatched. Germline CDR1 is SGHRS and CDR2 is YFSETQ. The CDR3 region is CASSLFSGLSYEQYF. The DNA of the CDR3 is TGCGCCAGCAGCTTGTTTAGCGGGCTCTCCTACGAGCAGTACTTC.

The V call is TRBV11-2, the J call TRBJ2-3; tentative D call: TRBD2 (6 bases). The germline gives CDR1 SGHAT, CDR2 FQNNGV. The CDR3 is 15 residues long. The V end lost 5 bases, the J end lost 6 bases, and 18 bases lay between the germline ends. This chain's CDR3 is CASSPSGAVGDTQYF. The CDR3 nucleotides read TGTGCCAGCAGCCCGTCGGGAGCGGTTGGGGATACGCAGTATTTT.

The V call is TRBV5-4, the J call TRBJ2-1, with TRBD1 identical over 9 bases. J lost 4 bases, V lost 0 bases, and 2 bases had no gene match. This CDR3 is built from 15 residues. CDR1 is SGHNT and CDR2 is YYREEE in the germline V gene (reference sequence). CDR3 loop: CASSLDRGRYNEQFF. The CDR3 nucleotides read TGTGCCAGCAGCTTGGACAGGGGGCGTTACAATGAGCAGTTCTTC.